This entry features one TCR beta chain sequence. CDR3 size: 16 residues. The trim removed 1 base at V and 5 bases at J, leaving 6 bases unmatched. The V gene's germline CDR1 is LNHNV and CDR2 YYDKDF (reference sequence). This specimen comes from a study of blood T cells in healthy people across ages. PCR was performed a second time for about 7 to 11 cycles using a sample-barcoded 5' primer and a J-beta primer mix. From the 5' RACE reads, TCRdb called clonotypes with MiXCR, one entry per CDR3 protein. Of about 1.8 million distinct CDR3 sequences detected, approximately 50% appear once; the ten largest clones hold 2.1%.

The sequencing input was blood. The sequence came from a woman aged 40 to 50 in good health. The gene calls are TRBV15 and TRBJ2-1, with 9 bases identical to TRBD1. CDR3 coding DNA: TGTGCCACCAGCAGAGGATCGACAGGGGGAAACAATGAGCAGTTCTTC. It translates to CATSRGSTGGNNEQFF.